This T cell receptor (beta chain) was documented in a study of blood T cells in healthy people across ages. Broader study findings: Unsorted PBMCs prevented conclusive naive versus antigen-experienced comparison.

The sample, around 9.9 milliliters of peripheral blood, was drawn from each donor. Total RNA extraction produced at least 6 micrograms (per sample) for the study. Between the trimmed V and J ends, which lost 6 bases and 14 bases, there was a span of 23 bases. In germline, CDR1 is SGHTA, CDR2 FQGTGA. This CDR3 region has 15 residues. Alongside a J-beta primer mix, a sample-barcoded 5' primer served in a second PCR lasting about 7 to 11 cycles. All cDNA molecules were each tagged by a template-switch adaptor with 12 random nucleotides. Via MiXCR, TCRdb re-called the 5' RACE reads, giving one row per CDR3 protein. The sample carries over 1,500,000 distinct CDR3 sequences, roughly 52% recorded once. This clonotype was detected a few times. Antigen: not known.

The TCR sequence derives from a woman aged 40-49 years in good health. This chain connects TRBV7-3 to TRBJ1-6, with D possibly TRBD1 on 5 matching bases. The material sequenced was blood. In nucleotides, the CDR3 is TGTGCCAGCAGAGCTCCCGGGACTGTCGGAATGGCCCTCCACTTT. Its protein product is CASRAPGTVGMALHF.